These 8 T cell receptor beta chains came from one sample sequenced in a study of T cells in Graves' hyperthyroidism and ophthalmopathy. The CDR3 regions of TCR beta were amplified from RNA transcripts. HTBI primers were used for first-round RT-PCR of the TCR CDR3. In TCRdb, the multiplex PCR reads were re-called with MiXCR into one record per CDR3 protein. The sample comprises fewer than 600,000 distinct CDR3 sequences, approximately 15% of which are singletons, and around 17% rests with the top ten. The sequenced sample was blood. The receptors originated from a woman in her late teens or twenties with Graves' hyperthyroidism.

The V call is TRBV27, the J call TRBJ1-6, with 7 bases aligning to TRBD1. The V and J ends lost 5 bases and 9 bases, in that order; junction bases with no gene match: 10. The CDR3 loop spans 15 amino acids. Per the germline V gene, CDR1 is MNHEY and CDR2 is SMNVEV (reference sequence). CDR3 sequence (DNA): TGTGCCAGCAGTCCCCTCCGACAGGGCCGTTCACCCCTCCACTTT. This encodes CASSPLRQGRSPLHF.

The chain employs TRBV20-1 and TRBJ2-3, with 8 nucleotides matching TRBD2. The trim removed 3 bases at V and 2 bases at J, leaving 10 bases unmatched. The CDR3 runs to 16 residues. Per germline, CDR1 DFQATT and CDR2 SNEGSKA (reference sequence). The CDR3 is CSASLPGGGDTDTQYF. The CDR3 DNA reads TGCAGTGCTAGCCTCCCCGGGGGGGGGGACACAGATACGCAGTATTTT.

At least ten counts were recorded for this clonotype. The chain couples TRBV24-1 to TRBJ2-2, with TRBD1 matching 7 bases. J was trimmed by 7 bases and V by 1 base; bases with no gene match: 5. CDR1 KGHDR and CDR2 SFDVKD come from the germline V gene. CDR3 size: 15 residues. CDR3: CATSDLGQDSGELFF. CDR3 coding DNA: TGTGCCACCAGTGATTTAGGACAGGATAGCGGGGAGCTGTTTTTT.

The sample holds many counts of this clonotype. The V and J genes are TRBV20-1 and TRBJ2-1; D is perhaps TRBD2 (6 bases). Trimming shortened V by 0 bases and J by 3 bases, and 12 bases separated the two germline ends. Germline V gene lookup returns CDR1 DFQATT and CDR2 SNEGSKA (reference sequence). The CDR3 is made up of 15 amino acids. This CDR3 reads CSAREGGNFYNEQFF. For the CDR3, the DNA is TGCAGTGCTAGAGAGGGCGGGAACTTCTACAATGAGCAGTTCTTC.

This clonotype was recorded many times. The chain joins TRBV30 to TRBJ1-3; D unclear. This CDR3 contains 12 residues. With 3 bases removed from V and 0 bases from J, the gap between germline ends came to 3 bases. Per the germline V gene, CDR1 is GTSNPN and CDR2 is SVGIG (reference sequence). The CDR3 DNA follows: TGTGCCTGGAGGAGCTCTGGAAACACCATATATTTT. Translation: CAWRSSGNTIYF.

This clonotype was found a few times. The chain uses TRBV30 and TRBJ2-7; TRBD1 aligns across 7 bases. Germline CDR1 is GTSNPN and CDR2 is SVGIG (reference sequence). There are 11 residues in the CDR3. CDR3 coding DNA: TGTGTCTGCGACAGGGCCTACGAGCAGTACTTC. This encodes CVCDRAYEQYF. Full variable domain (rest looked up from reference TRBV30 and TRBJ2-7): SQTIHQWPATLVQPVGSPLSLECTVEGTSNPNLYWYRQAAGRGLQLLFYSVGIGQISSEVPQNLSASRPQDRQFILSSKKLLLSDSGFYLCVCDRAYEQYFGPGTRLTVT.

The rearrangement links TRBV20-1 to TRBJ2-1; no definite D call. The germline V gene encodes CDR1 DFQATT and CDR2 SNEGSKA (reference sequence). The CDR3 runs 12 residues. V lost 3 bases, J lost 4 bases, and 7 bases lay in between. CDR3 DNA: TGCAGTGCTAGTGAGGCGTACAATGAGCAGTTCTTC. It codes for CSASEAYNEQFF.

This clonotype has just a few counts. The genes are TRBV10-1 and TRBJ1-3; D perhaps matches TRBD1 (5 bases). The germline V gene has CDR1 WNHNN and CDR2 SYGVQD (reference sequence). Trimming stripped 6 bases from V and 9 bases from J, with 15 bases between. The CDR3 is 13 amino acids. CDR3 DNA sequence: TGCGCCAGCAGCCCAGGACCGGGGGGCACCATATATTTT. Amino acids: CASSPGPGGTIYF.